Following are 22 T cell receptor beta chains from one sample sequenced in a study of blood T cells in healthy people across ages. For the second PCR, which ran for roughly 6 to 12 cycles, a sample-barcoded 5' primer and a J-beta primer mix were used. Via MiXCR, TCRdb re-called the 5' RACE reads, giving one row per CDR3 protein. This table holds about 1.4 million distinct CDR3 sequences, roughly 60% found once. The sample was blood. All receptors come from a man in his late teens or twenties in good health.

This clonotype has only a few counts. V gene TRBV10-3 combines with J gene TRBJ1-4, with D unclear. This CDR3 region has 12 residues. Trimming shortened V by 7 bases and J by 5 bases, and 8 bases separated the two germline ends. Germline assignment: CDR1 ENHRY and CDR2 SYGVKD. The CDR3 DNA reads as TGTGCCATCAAGGGTGGGAATGAAAAACTGTTTTTT. The encoded protein is CAIKGGNEKLFF.

This clonotype came up once. V is TRBV25-1 and J is TRBJ1-5; no definite D call. In germline, CDR1 is MGHDK, CDR2 SYGVNS. This CDR3 has 14 residues. The V end was cut by 5 bases, the J end by 0 bases, with 8 bases between. Here the CDR3 reads CASSPPYSNQPQHF. CDR3 nucleotides: TGTGCCAGCAGTCCCCCCTATAGCAATCAGCCCCAGCATTTT.

This sequence joins TRBV3-1 and TRBJ2-1; 9 bases fit TRBD2. The junction had 0 bases not matched to a gene; V was cut back by 0 bases and J by 0 bases. The CDR3 consists of 16 residues. Germline lookup yields CDR1 LGHDT and CDR2 YNNKEL (reference sequence). CDR3 sequence reads: CASSQELAGSYNEQFF. In DNA form, the CDR3 reads TGTGCCAGCAGCCAAGAACTAGCGGGCTCCTACAATGAGCAGTTCTTC.

This clonotype was observed a handful of times. The chain has TRBV3-1 and TRBJ1-4, with 12 bases identical to TRBD1. Trimming at V came to 4 bases and at J to 10 bases, leaving 7 bases not matched to a gene. The CDR3 covers 15 residues. The V gene's germline CDR1 is LGHDT and CDR2 YNNKEL (reference sequence). CDR3: CASSRPGQGASKLFF. The CDR3 coding sequence is TGTGCCAGCAGCCGACCGGGACAGGGGGCGTCAAAACTGTTTTTT.

This clonotype was recorded many times. The chain uses TRBV6-4 and TRBJ2-6, with a possible D match to TRBD2 (5 bases). Trimming stripped 2 bases from V and 0 bases from J, with 11 bases between. The CDR3 loop spans 17 amino acids. The germline V gene has CDR1 MRHNA and CDR2 SNTAGT. The CDR3 region is CASSDAGTSSGANVLTF. For the CDR3, the DNA is TGTGCCAGCAGTGACGCGGGTACGAGCTCTGGGGCCAACGTCCTGACTTTC.

The V and J genes are TRBV5-1 and TRBJ2-7; D not resolved. Per the germline V gene, CDR1 is SGHRS and CDR2 is YFSETQ. This CDR3 has 14 amino acids. V was shortened by 6 bases and J by 0 bases, with 13 bases between the two germline ends. The CDR3 is CASTQGPSSYEQYF. CDR3 nucleotide sequence: TGCGCCAGCACCCAAGGGCCTAGCTCCTACGAGCAGTACTTC. The full variable domain, completed using reference TRBV5-1 and TRBJ2-7, is KAGVTQTPRYLIKTRGQQVTLSCSPISGHRSVSWYQQTPGQGLQFLFEYFSETQRNKGNFPGRFSGRQFSNSRSEMNVSTLELGDSALYLCASTQGPSSYEQYFGPGTRLTVT.

This clonotype showed up just a few times. This chain links TRBV20-1 with TRBJ2-7; tentative D call: TRBD2 (6 bases). CDR3 length: 15 residues. V lost 2 bases, J lost 0 bases, and 14 bases lay in between. The germline gives CDR1 DFQATT, CDR2 SNEGSKA (reference sequence). The DNA for the CDR3 is TGCAGTGCTAGACCCCTGACGGGGGACTCCTACGAGCAGTACTTC. Translating it yields CSARPLTGDSYEQYF.

J is TRBJ2-7 and V is TRBV4-3; D is uncertain. The CDR3 spans 13 residues. Trimming left V 0 bases short and J 5 bases short, with 8 bases between. Per the germline V gene, CDR1 is LGHNA and CDR2 is YSLEER. The CDR3 DNA is TGCGCCAGCAGCCAAGAAACATGGAACGAGCAGTACTTC. Protein sequence: CASSQETWNEQYF.

The chain uses TRBV6-1 and TRBJ2-4; 11 nucleotides match TRBD2. V shed 8 bases, J shed 5 bases, and the junction held 2 bases outside the gene matches. Germline loops: CDR1 MNHNS, CDR2 SASEGT. The CDR3 covers 13 residues. The CDR3 loop reads CASYSGGENIQYF. The CDR3, as DNA: TGTGCCAGCTATAGCGGGGGGGAAAACATTCAGTACTTC.

V usage is TRBV7-9 and J usage is TRBJ1-2; tentatively, D is TRBD1 (6 bases). Germline lookup yields CDR1 SEHNR and CDR2 FQNEAQ (reference sequence). V shed 2 bases and J shed 1 base, with 11 bases lying between them. This CDR3 is 15 amino acids long. CDR3 sequence (DNA): TGTGCCAGCAGCTTAAGTGGACAGAGTAACTATGGCTACACCTTC. Amino acids: CASSLSGQSNYGYTF.

There are a few counts of this clonotype. The chain combines TRBV20-1 with TRBJ1-6, with 7 positions matching TRBD1. The V and J ends lost 3 bases and 10 bases, in that order; junction bases with no gene match: 9. The CDR3 sequence is 14 residues long. Germline CDR1 and CDR2: DFQATT and SNEGSKA (reference sequence). This CDR3 reads CSASRTTGESPLHF. The CDR3 region has the DNA TGCAGTGCTAGCCGCACCACAGGGGAATCACCCCTCCACTTT.

This chain connects TRBV4-1 to TRBJ2-7; D uncertain. The CDR3 spans 16 residues. Looked up from germline, CDR1 is MGHRA and CDR2 is YSYEKL. Trimming removed 1 base at V and 3 bases at J, with 16 bases between. In DNA form, the CDR3 reads TGCGCCAGCAGCCAAGTAGCATCGAGTGGGCTCTACGAGCAGTACTTC. It translates to CASSQVASSGLYEQYF.

The chain combines TRBV29-1 with TRBJ2-5; possible D gene TRBD1, 6 bases. From germline, CDR1 is SQVTM and CDR2 ANQGSEA. The CDR3 totals 12 residues. V was trimmed by 4 bases and J by 2 bases, leaving 8 bases between them. CDR3 protein: CSVADRQETQYF. The CDR3 bases are TGCAGCGTTGCGGACAGACAAGAGACCCAGTACTTC.

The chain has TRBV28 and TRBJ1-2; D might be TRBD1 (5 bases). Trimming removed 7 bases at V and 6 bases at J, with 18 bases between. The CDR3 is 14 residues long. The germline CDR1 and CDR2 sequences are MDHEN and SYDVKM. CDR3: CASTRGYLVDGYTF. The CDR3 DNA sequence: TGTGCCAGCACCCGGGGCTATCTAGTTGATGGCTACACCTTC.

This clonotype was seen repeatedly, ten times or more. CDR3 amino acids: CASSEGPQSSYEQYF. CDR3 sequence (DNA): TGTGCCAGCAGTGAGGGACCCCAGAGCTCCTACGAGCAGTACTTC. This chain uses TRBV25-1 with TRBJ2-7; either TRBD1 or TRBD2 may supply D (5 bases each). Trimming left V 3 bases short and J 0 bases short, with 12 bases between. The CDR3 covers 15 residues. CDR1 MGHDK and CDR2 SYGVNS come from the germline V gene.

V usage is TRBV7-2 and J usage is TRBJ2-4; possibly TRBD1 for D (5 bases). The end of the DNA aligns better with TRBJ2-7, so the J call may be wrong. Germline CDR1 and CDR2: SGHTA and FQGNSA. This CDR3 contains 14 residues. In DNA form, the CDR3 reads TGTGCCAGCAGCTTAGACCGCAGGGTGCACGAGCAGTACTTC. Its translation is CASSLDRRVHEQYF.

This clonotype was seen more than once but under ten times. The chain employs TRBV12-3 or TRBV12-4 and TRBJ2-1, with D unclear. The CDR3 is made up of 13 amino acids. Trimming stripped 5 bases from V and 7 bases from J, with 12 bases between. CDR3 DNA: TGTGCCAGCAGTCAACTAAATTCTAATGAGCAGTTCTTC. As protein: CASSQLNSNEQFF.

Note on this clonotype: Germline and junction disagree at one end, which may indicate a read error. This chain uses TRBV28 with TRBJ2-4; TRBD1 matches 8 bases. Germline CDR1 is MDHEN and CDR2 is SYDVKM. The CDR3 length is 17 residues. The CDR3 sequence is CASSSRGQGWAKNIQHF. In DNA, the CDR3 is TGTGCCAGCAGTTCCCGAGGACAGGGCTGGGCCAAAAACATTCAGCACTTC. Filled out from reference TRBV28 and TRBJ2-4, the complete variable domain reads DVKVTQSSRYLVKRTGEKVFLECVQDMDHENMFWYRQDPGLGLRLIYFSYDVKMKEKGDIPEGYSVSREKKERFSLILESASTNQTSMYLCASSSRGQGWAKNIQHFGAGTRLSVL.

The chain combines TRBV12-3 or TRBV12-4 with TRBJ2-1, with TRBD2 matching over 10 bases. The CDR3 sequence is 17 residues long. The ends lost 4 bases at V and 3 bases at J; junction bases unmatched: 9. The CDR3 DNA is TGTGCCAGCAGTTCCCCTCTCCTAGCGGGAGACTACAATGAGCAGTTCTTC. Amino acid sequence: CASSSPLLAGDYNEQFF.

The J gene is TRBJ1-1, the V gene TRBV7-9; 7 bases map to TRBD1. From germline, CDR1 is SEHNR and CDR2 FQNEAQ (reference sequence). V lost 4 bases, J lost 3 bases, and 2 bases stayed unmatched. The CDR3 is made up of 13 amino acids. The CDR3 region has the DNA TGTGCCAGCAGCTCTCAGGGGGACACTGAAGCTTTCTTT. It yields the protein CASSSQGDTEAFF. The full variable domain, completed using reference TRBV7-9 and TRBJ1-1, is DTGVSQNPRHKITKRGQNVTFRCDPISEHNRLYWYRQTLGQGPEFLTYFQNEAQLEKSRLLSDRFSAERPKGSFSTLEIQRTEQGDSAMYLCASSSQGDTEAFFGQGTRLTVV.

The chain has TRBV2 and TRBJ2-3; no clear D gene. Germline V gene lookup returns CDR1 SNHLY and CDR2 FYNNEI. This CDR3 has 15 amino acids. Deletions cut 1 base from V and 0 bases from J, with 8 bases between. DNA for the CDR3: TGTGCCAGCAGTGAAGAACACGCTAGCACAGATACGCAGTATTTT. Protein product: CASSEEHASTDTQYF.

The CDR3: CASSVALQGSYNSPLHF. The CDR3 DNA sequence: TGTGCCAGCAGCGTGGCCTTACAGGGCTCCTATAATTCACCCCTCCACTTT. V gene TRBV9 combines with J gene TRBJ1-6; maybe TRBD1 (6 bases). Trimming took off 2 bases at V and 0 bases at J, with 12 bases between the two ends. This CDR3 comprises 17 residues. The germline V gene has CDR1 SGDLS and CDR2 YYNGEE.